This T cell receptor (beta chain) is from a study of T cells after yellow fever vaccination. Study-wide context: SMART-Seq v4 Ultra Low Input handled preparation of low-cell-number fractions.

Many counts were recorded for this clonotype. TCRdb analysed the 5' RACE reads with MiXCR anew, one entry per CDR3 protein. The sample consists of hundreds of thousands of distinct CDR3 sequences, roughly 4% of them appearing once. The sequenced sample was PBMCs, obtained on the day of the yellow fever booster vaccination. The clonotype was recovered from a man aged 18-30 years who received the YFV17D yellow fever vaccine.

The CDR3 protein is CASSQDPPRMSQETQYF. In nucleotides, the CDR3 is TGCGCCAGCAGCCAAGATCCCCCCAGGATGTCTCAAGAGACCCAGTACTTC. The J gene is TRBJ2-5, the V gene TRBV4-1; unclear D gene. The CDR3 has 17 amino acids. Germline V gives CDR1 MGHRA, CDR2 YSYEKL. V shed 0 bases and J shed 2 bases, with 16 bases lying between them.